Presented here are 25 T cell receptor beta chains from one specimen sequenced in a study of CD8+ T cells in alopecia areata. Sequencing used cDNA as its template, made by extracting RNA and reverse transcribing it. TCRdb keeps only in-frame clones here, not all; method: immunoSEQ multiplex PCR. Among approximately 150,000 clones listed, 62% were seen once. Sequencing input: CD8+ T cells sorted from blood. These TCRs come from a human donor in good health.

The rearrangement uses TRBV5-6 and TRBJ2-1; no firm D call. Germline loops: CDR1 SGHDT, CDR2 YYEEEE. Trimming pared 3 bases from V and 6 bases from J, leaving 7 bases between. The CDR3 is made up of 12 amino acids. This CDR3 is CASSSQTNEQFF. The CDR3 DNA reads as TGTGCCAGCAGCTCGCAGACCAATGAGCAGTTCTTC. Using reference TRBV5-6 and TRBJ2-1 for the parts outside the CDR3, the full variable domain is DAGVTQSPTHLIKTRGQQVTLRCSPKSGHDTVSWYQQALGQGPQFIFQYYEEEERQRGNFPDRFSGHQFPNYSSELNVNALLLGDSALYLCASSSQTNEQFFGPGTRLTVL.

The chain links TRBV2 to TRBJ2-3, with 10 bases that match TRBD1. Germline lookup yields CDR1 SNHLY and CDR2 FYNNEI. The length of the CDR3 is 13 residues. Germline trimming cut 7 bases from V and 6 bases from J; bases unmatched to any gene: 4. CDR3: CASKRQGADTQYF. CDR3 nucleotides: TGTGCCAGCAAGCGACAGGGGGCTGATACGCAGTATTTT.

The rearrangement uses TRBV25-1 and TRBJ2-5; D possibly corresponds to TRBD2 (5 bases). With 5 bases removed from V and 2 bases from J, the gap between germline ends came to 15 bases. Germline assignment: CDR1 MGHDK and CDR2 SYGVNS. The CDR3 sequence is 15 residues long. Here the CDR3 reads CASSPTPAVQETQYF. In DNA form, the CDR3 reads TGTGCCAGCAGTCCCACCCCAGCGGTGCAAGAGACCCAGTACTTC.

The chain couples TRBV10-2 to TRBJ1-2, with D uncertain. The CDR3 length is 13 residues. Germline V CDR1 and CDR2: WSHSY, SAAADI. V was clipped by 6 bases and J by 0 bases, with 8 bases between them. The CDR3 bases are TGCGCCAGCAGGGACCGCGCTAACTATGGCTACACCTTC. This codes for CASRDRANYGYTF.

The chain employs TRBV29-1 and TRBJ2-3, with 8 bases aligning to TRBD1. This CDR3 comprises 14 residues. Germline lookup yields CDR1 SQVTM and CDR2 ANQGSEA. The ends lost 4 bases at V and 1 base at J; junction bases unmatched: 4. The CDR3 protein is CSVVGQAGTDTQYF. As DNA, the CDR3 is TGCAGCGTTGTGGGACAGGCCGGCACAGATACGCAGTATTTT.

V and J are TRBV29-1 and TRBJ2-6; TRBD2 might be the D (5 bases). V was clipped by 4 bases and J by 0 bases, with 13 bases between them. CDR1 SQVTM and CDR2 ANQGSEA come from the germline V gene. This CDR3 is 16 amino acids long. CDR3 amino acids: CSVVGRHTSGANVLTF. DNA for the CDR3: TGCAGCGTTGTGGGGAGACACACCTCTGGGGCCAACGTCCTGACTTTC.

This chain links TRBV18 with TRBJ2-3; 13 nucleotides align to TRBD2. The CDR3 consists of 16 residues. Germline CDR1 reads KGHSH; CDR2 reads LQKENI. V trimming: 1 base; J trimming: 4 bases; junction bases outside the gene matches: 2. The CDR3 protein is CASSPQTSGRADTQYF. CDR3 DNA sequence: TGTGCCAGCTCACCACAAACTAGCGGGAGGGCAGATACGCAGTATTTT.

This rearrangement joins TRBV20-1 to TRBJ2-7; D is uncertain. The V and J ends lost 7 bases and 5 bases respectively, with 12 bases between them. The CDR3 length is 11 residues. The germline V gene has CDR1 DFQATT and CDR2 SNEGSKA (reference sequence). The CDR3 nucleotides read TGCAGTGTCCCCTTTGGTAACGAGCAGTACTTC. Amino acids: CSVPFGNEQYF.

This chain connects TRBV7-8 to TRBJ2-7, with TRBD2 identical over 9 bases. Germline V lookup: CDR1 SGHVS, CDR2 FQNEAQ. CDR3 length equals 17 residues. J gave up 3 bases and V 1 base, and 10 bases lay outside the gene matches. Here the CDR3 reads CASSLGGSGSLYYEQYF. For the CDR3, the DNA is TGTGCCAGCAGCTTAGGGGGTAGCGGGAGCCTCTACTACGAGCAGTACTTC.

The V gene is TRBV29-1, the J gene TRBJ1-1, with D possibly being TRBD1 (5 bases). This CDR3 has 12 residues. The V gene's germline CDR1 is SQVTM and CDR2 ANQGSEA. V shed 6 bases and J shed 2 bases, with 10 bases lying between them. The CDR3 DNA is TGCAGCGTCCCATGGGACAACACTGAAGCTTTCTTT. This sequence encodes CSVPWDNTEAFF.

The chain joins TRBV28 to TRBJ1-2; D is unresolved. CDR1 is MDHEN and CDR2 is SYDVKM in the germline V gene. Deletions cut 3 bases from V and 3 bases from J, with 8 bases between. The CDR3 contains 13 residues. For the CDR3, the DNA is TGTGCCAGCAGTTTGAGCAAGGACTATGGCTACACCTTC. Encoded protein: CASSLSKDYGYTF.

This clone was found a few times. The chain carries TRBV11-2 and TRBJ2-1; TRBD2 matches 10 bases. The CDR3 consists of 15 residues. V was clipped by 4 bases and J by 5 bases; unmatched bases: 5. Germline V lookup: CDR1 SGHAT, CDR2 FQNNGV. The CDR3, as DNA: TGTGCCAGCAGCTATGGACTAGCGGCAGACAATGAGCAGTTCTTC. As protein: CASSYGLAADNEQFF.

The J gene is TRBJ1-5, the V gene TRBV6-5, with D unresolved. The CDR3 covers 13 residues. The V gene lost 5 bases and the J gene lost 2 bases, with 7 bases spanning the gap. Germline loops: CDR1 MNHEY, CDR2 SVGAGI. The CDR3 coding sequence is TGTGCCAGCAGTCTCCGCGGCAATCAGCCCCAGCATTTT. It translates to CASSLRGNQPQHF.

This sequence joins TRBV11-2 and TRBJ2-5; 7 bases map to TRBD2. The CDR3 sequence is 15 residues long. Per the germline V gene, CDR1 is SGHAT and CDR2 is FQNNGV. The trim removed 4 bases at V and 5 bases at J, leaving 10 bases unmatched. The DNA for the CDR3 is TGTGCCAGCAGCTCAACCTCAGCGGGAATGGAGACCCAGTACTTC. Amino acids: CASSSTSAGMETQYF.

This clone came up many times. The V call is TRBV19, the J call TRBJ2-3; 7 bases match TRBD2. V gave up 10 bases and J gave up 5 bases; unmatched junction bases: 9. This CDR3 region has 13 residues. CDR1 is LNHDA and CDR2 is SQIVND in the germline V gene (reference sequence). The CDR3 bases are TGTGCCACCGCGACGGGAGGTCGAGATACGCAGTATTTT. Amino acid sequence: CATATGGRDTQYF.

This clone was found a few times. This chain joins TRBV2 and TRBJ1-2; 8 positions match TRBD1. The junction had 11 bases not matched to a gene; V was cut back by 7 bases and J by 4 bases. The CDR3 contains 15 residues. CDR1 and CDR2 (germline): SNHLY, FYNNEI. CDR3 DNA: TGTGCCAGCAATACCATACAGGGGGTTGGCTATGGCTACACCTTC. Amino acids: CASNTIQGVGYGYTF.

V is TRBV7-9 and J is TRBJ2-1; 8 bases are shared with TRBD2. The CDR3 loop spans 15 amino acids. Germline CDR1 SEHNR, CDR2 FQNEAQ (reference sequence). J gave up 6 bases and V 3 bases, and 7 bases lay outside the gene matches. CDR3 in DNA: TGTGCCAGCAGCTTTTCCGGGACTAGTCCCAATGAGCAGTTCTTC. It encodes CASSFSGTSPNEQFF.

This CDR3 reads CASSQEGPTRNTGELFF. Here the CDR3 DNA reads TGTGCCAGCAGCCAAGAGGGACCGACACGCAACACCGGGGAGCTGTTTTTT. The V call is TRBV14, the J call TRBJ2-2; the D gene could be TRBD1 or TRBD2 (5 bases each). This CDR3 has 17 amino acids. Germline loops: CDR1 SGHDN, CDR2 FVKESK. V was trimmed by 0 bases and J by 2 bases, leaving 13 bases between them. Full variable domain (rest looked up from reference TRBV14 and TRBJ2-2): EAGVTQFPSHSVIEKGQTVTLRCDPISGHDNLYWYRRVMGKEIKFLLHFVKESKQDESGMPNNRFLAERTGGTYSTLKVQPAELEDSGVYFCASSQEGPTRNTGELFFGEGSRLTVL.

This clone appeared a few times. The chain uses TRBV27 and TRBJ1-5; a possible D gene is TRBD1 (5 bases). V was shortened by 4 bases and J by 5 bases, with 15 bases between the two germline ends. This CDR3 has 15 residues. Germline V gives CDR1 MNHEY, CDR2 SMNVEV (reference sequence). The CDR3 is CASSSDLRGHQPQHF. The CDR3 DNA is TGTGCCAGCAGTTCTGACCTACGGGGACATCAGCCCCAGCATTTT.

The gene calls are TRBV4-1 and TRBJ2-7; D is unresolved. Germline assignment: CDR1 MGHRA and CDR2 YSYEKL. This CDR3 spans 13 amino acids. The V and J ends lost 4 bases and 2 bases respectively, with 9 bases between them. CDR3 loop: CASSPQGTYEQYF. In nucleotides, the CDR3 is TGCGCCAGCAGCCCCCAAGGAACCTACGAGCAGTACTTC.

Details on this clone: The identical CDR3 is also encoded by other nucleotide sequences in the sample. The CDR3 coding sequence is TGCAGCGCGGGACTAGCGGGAGTCAATGAGCAGTTCTTC. This gives the protein CSAGLAGVNEQFF. The genes are TRBV29-1 and TRBJ2-1, with 14 bases that match TRBD2. V shed 7 bases, J shed 6 bases, and the junction held 2 bases outside the gene matches. Germline V gene sequence: CDR1 SQVTM, CDR2 ANQGSEA. This CDR3 region has 13 residues.

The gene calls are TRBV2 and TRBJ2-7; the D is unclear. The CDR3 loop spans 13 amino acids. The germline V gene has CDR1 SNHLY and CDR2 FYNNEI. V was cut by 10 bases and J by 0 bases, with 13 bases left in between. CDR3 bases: TGTGCCATAGCAGCAGGAGTCTCCTACGAGCAGTACTTC. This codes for CAIAAGVSYEQYF.

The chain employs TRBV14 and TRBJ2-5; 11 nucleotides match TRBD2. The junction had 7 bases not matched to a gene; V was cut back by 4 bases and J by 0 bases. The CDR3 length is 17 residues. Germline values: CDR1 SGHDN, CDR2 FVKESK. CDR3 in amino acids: CASSPAGTSGDQETQYF. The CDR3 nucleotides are TGTGCCAGCAGCCCGGCTGGGACTAGCGGTGACCAAGAGACCCAGTACTTC.

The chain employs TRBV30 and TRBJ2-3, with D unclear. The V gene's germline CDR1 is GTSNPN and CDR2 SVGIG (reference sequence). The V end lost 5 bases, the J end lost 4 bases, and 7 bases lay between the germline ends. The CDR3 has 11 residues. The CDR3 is CAWEEADTQYF. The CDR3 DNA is TGTGCCTGGGAGGAAGCAGATACGCAGTATTTT.

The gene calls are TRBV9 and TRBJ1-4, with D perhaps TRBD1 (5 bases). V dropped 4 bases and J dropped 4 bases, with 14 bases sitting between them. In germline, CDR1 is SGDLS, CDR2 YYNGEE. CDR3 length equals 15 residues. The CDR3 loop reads CASSIPRDGNEKLFF. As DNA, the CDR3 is TGTGCCAGCAGCATACCCCGGGACGGTAATGAAAAACTGTTTTTT. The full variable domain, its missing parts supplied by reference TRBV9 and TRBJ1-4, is DSGVTQTPKHLITATGQRVTLRCSPRSGDLSVYWYQQSLDQGLQFLIQYYNGEERAKGNILERFSAQQFPDLHSELNLSSLELGDSALYFCASSIPRDGNEKLFFGSGTQLSVL.